The source of this T cell receptor (beta chain) is a study of T cells after yellow fever vaccination (dated by TCRdb to between 2019 and 2020). In the study overall: The SMART-Seq v4 Ultra Low Input RNA kit was used to prepare libraries from fractions with low cell numbers. To follow T-cell clones before and after primary and booster YFV17D yellow fever vaccination, bulk TCR alpha and beta repertoires were sequenced over time. Two healthy male donors, one aged 18 to 30 and one aged 30 to 40 years, made up the cohort. Blood was drawn at multiple timepoints before and after primary and secondary immunization, with bulk PBMC replicates and cell subsets isolated. The paper as a whole reports these results and caveats: The secondary T-cell response was weaker than the primary response but faster, peaking on day 5 instead of day 15. Because abundant contaminating clonotypes from the bulk population could be contained in FACS-sorted repertoires, computational filtering was required. After the booster, most of the clones that had expanded following primary vaccination were detected again (almost 98% of CD4 and roughly 88% of CD8), which suggests that memory was broadly maintained. A small share of clonotypes was detected in both CD4 and CD8 compartments, with the overlap likely arising from convergent recombination. Because the study included only a couple of donors, the extent to which the findings can be generalized is limited.

About this clonotype: Its antigen remains unidentified. No clone much larger than this one lies a single base away; base qualities are absent.

In the paper's terms, the treatment or condition label means: live attenuated yellow fever vaccine strain. At every blood-draw timepoint, two biological replicates of bulk PBMCs were collected. A standard Ficoll-Paque protocol was used to isolate PBMCs from peripheral blood. TriZol was used to extract RNA from bulk PBMCs, from CD4 and CD8 fractions, and from dextramer-positive and dextramer-negative fractions. TCR cDNA was synthesized by 5'RACE template switching, through which a universal primer site and unique molecular identifiers were introduced. Priming of cDNA synthesis was performed from both the TCR alpha and TCR beta constant segments. Library amplification used two PCR steps, and the second PCR step added sample barcodes and sequencing adapters. Sequencing of libraries was done on Illumina HiSeq 2500 (2x100 bp) or NovaSeq (2x150 bp). The study's processing was this. Demultiplexing of reads and collapsing into UMI consensus sequences were performed with MIGEC, and V(D)J alignment was carried out with MiXCR. Clonotypes responding to the vaccine were identified with edgeR on replicate PBMC samples, with the criteria of FDR below 0.01 and a log2 fold change above 5 up to day 15. Bulk clonotypes were assigned CD4 or CD8 identity according to which sequenced CD4 or CD8 repertoire held them at higher abundance. TCRdb reran the public reads through fastp at Q25 and MiXCR, keeping productive beta chains. For every CDR3 protein sequence, its rows merge into one entry that carries the most common genes and DNA. The V and J calls follow TCRdb's processing rather than the paper's. This sample holds 610,000 or so distinct CDR3 sequences; over 9% were observed only once. The ten largest clones capture more than 12% of the sample.

The cysteine opens and the phenylalanine closes a CDR3 of 15 amino acids. Solely the CDR3 DNA is kept, with 45 bases framed from the first base. CDR1 and CDR2 are read off the germline V gene as MNHEY and SVGEGT. Cut back by 2 bases and 4 bases, the V and J ends lie 12 bases apart. This TCR derives from a man aged 30 to 45 who received the YFV17D yellow fever vaccine. This chain is built from TRBV6-2 or TRBV6-3 and TRBJ2-1; no D segment can be confidently identified. The starting material was PBMCs, obtained on the day of the yellow fever booster vaccination. CDR3 protein: CASSYRPVGYNEQFF. The DNA sequence follows: TGTGCCAGCAGTTACAGGCCTGTAGGGTACAATGAGCAGTTCTTC.